The rows below give T cell receptor beta chains drawn from one sample of a study of cytomegalovirus exposure and HLA in healthy donors. Measured with immunoSEQ multiplex PCR; TCRdb has only the in-frame clones, and not every one. The table shows 100,000 to 120,000 clones, with around 87% occurring only once. The sample consisted of PBMCs. The receptors were sampled from a man in his forties or fifties in good health and CMV-seronegative. CDR3s include the opening cysteine and the closing phenylalanine or tryptophan. A D gene is named only where the DNA matches it firmly. The size entry is marked missing in some rows and otherwise reads once, few, many or a size class.

v_call	j_call	clone_size	d_call	cdr3_length	cdr3_aa
TRBV5-4	TRBJ1-1	.	TRBD1	18	CASSSGTVRGVMNTEAFF
TRBV6-1	TRBJ1-5	few	.	15	CASSEGTDFNQPQHF
TRBV15	TRBJ1-4	.	.	15	CATSSDGSLGRKLFF
TRBV19	TRBJ1-6	.	.	15	CASSSQALGNSPLHF
TRBV5-1	TRBJ1-4	.	.	15	CASSLVAGNNEKLFF
TRBV28	TRBJ2-5	few	TRBD2	14	CASRVAGPQETQYF
TRBV2	TRBJ1-1	.	TRBD1	16	CASSGWTDRANTEAFF
TRBV27	TRBJ1-5	.	.	15	CASSLQGLSNQPQHF
TRBV6-4	TRBJ2-5	.	TRBD2	13	CASPTGGRETQYF
TRBV7-9	TRBJ1-4	.	.	14	CASSRAGTNEKLFF
TRBV9	TRBJ2-1	.	TRBD1	15	CASSRGQGPYNEQFF
TRBV5-8	TRBJ2-1	.	.	13	CASSSGLFNEQFF
TRBV6-5	TRBJ2-1	.	.	14	CASSYSSGIYEQFF
TRBV2	TRBJ1-1	few	.	14	CASRYLREGTEAFF
TRBV7-8	TRBJ2-1	.	TRBD2	18	CASSSGLAGGITYNEQFF
TRBV6-6	TRBJ1-4	.	.	11	CASSSYEKLFF
TRBV7-2	TRBJ2-1	few	.	13	CASSQRPDNEQFF
TRBV6-5	TRBJ1-5	few	TRBD1	14	CARRVEGAFQPQHF
TRBV7-3	TRBJ2-1	.	.	13	CASSLSAYNEQFF